This TCR beta chain was profiled in a study of shared clonotypes between healthy human individuals. The method was immunoSEQ multiplex PCR; TCRdb's version includes in-frame clones alone and lacks a portion of them. This sample has over a million clones, with around 98.5% found just once. V shed 1 base and J shed 10 bases, with 14 bases lying between them. There are 13 residues in the CDR3. The germline CDR1 and CDR2 sequences are SGHRS and YFSETQ. The sample comprised naive CD4+ T cells sorted from blood. Sample subset: CD45RA+ positively selected. The chain uses TRBV5-1 and TRBJ1-1; D perhaps matches TRBD1 (5 bases). The receptor comes from a man aged 25-40 years in good health. The CDR3 DNA follows: TGCGCCAGCAGCTTGTCAGGGACCATGTCAGCTTTCTTT. Amino acid sequence: CASSLSGTMSAFF.